The 19 T cell receptor beta chains given below trace back to one sample, sequenced in a study of identical twins (dated by TCRdb to between 2015 and 2016). Library preparation employed 5' RACE. The listed sequencing device is Illumina HiSeq 2000. TCRdb applied fastp at Q25 and MiXCR to the public reads, then kept only in-frame beta chains. Duplicate CDR3 protein sequences are folded into a single record with the most common DNA and genes. This sample gives about 890,000 distinct CDR3 sequences in total; more than 9% of them show up just once. The top ten clones comprise around 1.6% of the sample. This same sample was also taken into another study, of yellow fever vaccine responses in identical twins.

Sequencing was carried out using PBMCs. These receptors all stem from a woman younger than 35 in good health.

The sample holds many counts of this clonotype. The J gene is TRBJ2-7, the V gene TRBV12-3 or TRBV12-4; the D gene is possibly TRBD2 (6 bases). V lost 7 bases to trimming and J lost 0 bases, with 19 bases between them. There are 16 residues in the CDR3. CDR3 DNA: TGTGCCAGCACCTATAGGGGAGGAACTTTCTCCTACGAGCAGTACTTC. It encodes CASTYRGGTFSYEQYF.

V usage is TRBV15 and J usage is TRBJ2-3, with 8 bases lining up with TRBD1. Germline CDR1 is LNHNV and CDR2 is YYDKDF (reference sequence). V lost 6 bases and J lost 5; bases outside the gene matches: 4. The CDR3 spans 13 residues. As DNA, the CDR3 is TGTGCCACCAGGGACAGGGTGGGAGATACGCAGTATTTT. Encoded protein: CATRDRVGDTQYF.

The J gene is TRBJ2-7, the V gene TRBV5-1; D possibly corresponds to TRBD2 (6 bases). Trimming took off 3 bases at V and 3 bases at J, with 19 bases between the two ends. The CDR3 contains 16 residues. Per germline, CDR1 SGHRS and CDR2 YFSETQ. The CDR3 DNA is TGCGCCAGCAGCTCGGTGGGCGGGATATTGAACTACGAGCAGTACTTC. Its translation is CASSSVGGILNYEQYF. The complete variable domain, with remaining parts taken from reference TRBV5-1 and TRBJ2-7, reads KAGVTQTPRYLIKTRGQQVTLSCSPISGHRSVSWYQQTPGQGLQFLFEYFSETQRNKGNFPGRFSGRQFSNSRSEMNVSTLELGDSALYLCASSSVGGILNYEQYFGPGTRLTVT.

This chain connects TRBV28 to TRBJ1-1; 7 bases are shared with TRBD1. Germline V gives CDR1 MDHEN, CDR2 SYDVKM. V trimming: 7 bases; J trimming: 1 base; junction bases outside the gene matches: 9. The CDR3 runs to 15 residues. In nucleotides, the CDR3 is TGTGCCAGCAAATCACCGGGACAGAAGAACACTGAAGCTTTCTTT. Translated, it gives CASKSPGQKNTEAFF.

The V gene is TRBV11-2, the J gene TRBJ2-1, with 10 bases lining up with TRBD1. Germline loops: CDR1 SGHAT, CDR2 FQNNGV. The CDR3 has 16 amino acids. Germline trimming cut 4 bases from V and 6 bases from J; bases unmatched to any gene: 9. CDR3 residues: CASSYLGTGVPNEQFF. In nucleotides, the CDR3 is TGTGCCAGCAGCTATTTGGGGACAGGGGTCCCCAATGAGCAGTTCTTC.

This chain links TRBV7-8 with TRBJ2-1, with D perhaps TRBD2 (6 bases). This CDR3 has 13 amino acids. V gave up 8 bases and J gave up 3 bases, with 11 bases separating them. From germline, CDR1 is SGHVS and CDR2 FQNEAQ. DNA for the CDR3: TGTGCCAGCCAGGCGGGGATCTACAATGAGCAGTTCTTC. Its protein product is CASQAGIYNEQFF.

V is TRBV4-1 and J is TRBJ1-4; D perhaps matches TRBD1 (5 bases). CDR3 length: 17 amino acids. Germline V gene data show CDR1 as MGHRA and CDR2 as YSYEKL. The ends were cut back, 4 bases at V and 1 base at J, with 16 bases in the middle. The chain's CDR3 is CASSPINRGRTNEKLFF. Here the CDR3 DNA reads TGCGCCAGCAGCCCAATAAACCGGGGACGAACTAATGAAAAACTGTTTTTT.

This clonotype appeared a few times. The chain joins TRBV12-3 or TRBV12-4 to TRBJ2-2, with a tentative D call TRBD1 (10 bases). Deletions cut 11 bases from V and 5 bases from J, with 24 bases between. The CDR3 covers 16 residues. The CDR3: CAYGGGGQGRTGELFF. CDR3 coding DNA: TGTGCCTACGGCGGGGGGGGACAGGGGAGAACCGGGGAGCTGTTTTTT.

The sample holds a few counts of this clonotype. The rearrangement joins TRBV9 to TRBJ2-1, with D perhaps matching TRBD1 or TRBD2 (5 bases each). The CDR3 covers 17 residues. Trimming pared 3 bases from V and 4 bases from J, leaving 20 bases between. Per germline, CDR1 SGDLS and CDR2 YYNGEE. CDR3 region: CASSERYPGTPYNEQFF. The DNA for the CDR3 is TGTGCCAGCAGCGAACGTTACCCCGGGACCCCGTACAATGAGCAGTTCTTC.

This clonotype was seen a handful of times. V and J are TRBV2 and TRBJ2-1; 13 nucleotides align to TRBD2. Germline assignment: CDR1 SNHLY and CDR2 FYNNEI. The CDR3 length is 16 residues. J was trimmed by 2 bases and V by 5 bases; bases with no gene match: 3. CDR3 protein: CASSQTSGRTYNEQFF. CDR3 in DNA: TGTGCCAGCAGTCAGACTAGCGGGAGGACCTACAATGAGCAGTTCTTC.

V and J are TRBV20-1 and TRBJ1-3, with a tentative D call TRBD1 (6 bases). Trimming took off 6 bases at V and 4 bases at J, with 19 bases between the two ends. Germline CDR1 and CDR2: DFQATT and SNEGSKA (reference sequence). This CDR3 spans 15 amino acids. DNA for the CDR3: TGCAGTGCCTGGCCGAGGGGGGCGCAGGGAAACACCATATATTTT. It yields the protein CSAWPRGAQGNTIYF.

This clonotype was recorded at least ten times. The V call is TRBV12-3 or TRBV12-4, the J call TRBJ1-1, with unresolved D. The CDR3 is 12 residues long. V was trimmed by 5 bases and J by 8 bases, leaving 12 bases between them. The DNA for the CDR3 is TGTGCCAGCAGTCCCCAGGAAGTGGAAGCTTTCTTT. Amino acid sequence: CASSPQEVEAFF.

The chain employs TRBV29-1 and TRBJ2-1; D ambiguous. V was clipped by 3 bases and J by 4 bases, with 7 bases between them. Germline values: CDR1 SQVTM, CDR2 ANQGSEA. The CDR3 runs 12 residues. In DNA, the CDR3 is TGCAGCGTTGAGACCAGGTACAATGAGCAGTTCTTC. It codes for CSVETRYNEQFF.

This clonotype was recorded a few times. This sequence joins TRBV20-1 and TRBJ2-7; no reliable D call. This CDR3 is built from 14 residues. CDR1 is DFQATT, CDR2 SNEGSKA, per germline (reference sequence). The V end lost 3 bases, the J end lost 1 base, and 13 bases lay between the germline ends. CDR3 amino acids: CSASEYSSSYEQYF. The CDR3 DNA follows: TGCAGTGCTAGTGAGTACTCCTCGTCCTACGAGCAGTACTTC.

This clonotype turned up a few times. This sequence joins TRBV7-2 and TRBJ2-4; 7 bases map to TRBD1. CDR1 and CDR2 (germline): SGHTA, FQGNSA. The CDR3 totals 15 residues. J was trimmed by 9 bases and V by 5 bases; bases with no gene match: 13. The CDR3, as DNA: TGTGCCAGCAGCCCACCTGGGACAGCAAGGGTCATTCAGTACTTC. This sequence encodes CASSPPGTARVIQYF.

This clonotype has only a few counts. V usage is TRBV12-3 or TRBV12-4 and J usage is TRBJ1-1; a possible D gene is TRBD1 (5 bases). The CDR3 loop spans 13 amino acids. The germline V and J ends were trimmed by 6 bases and 6 bases, with 14 bases remaining between them. The CDR3 reads CASSLAGSAEAFF. The CDR3 DNA sequence: TGTGCCAGCAGCCTGGCAGGGAGCGCTGAAGCTTTCTTT.

This clonotype was detected a few times. The chain joins TRBV4-1 to TRBJ2-3; 7 bases are shared with TRBD2. Germline assignment: CDR1 MGHRA and CDR2 YSYEKL. This CDR3 contains 18 residues. Germline trimming cut 3 bases from V and 7 bases from J; bases unmatched to any gene: 19. CDR3 loop: CASSQTLTGTTRSYTQYF. CDR3 in DNA: TGCGCCAGCAGCCAGACCTTAACCGGGACTACCCGCTCATATACGCAGTATTTT.

This clonotype was counted a few times. The chain employs TRBV9 and TRBJ1-1; 7 bases line up with TRBD1. V shed 3 bases, J shed 10 bases, and the junction held 15 bases outside the gene matches. The V gene's germline CDR1 is SGDLS and CDR2 YYNGEE. The CDR3 length is 15 residues. CDR3 sequence (DNA): TGTGCCAGCAGCGCCAGAACAGGGGCAATTGTAGGAGCTTTCTTT. This gives the protein CASSARTGAIVGAFF.

This chain joins TRBV15 and TRBJ2-5, with D maybe TRBD1 (6 bases). Germline loops: CDR1 LNHNV, CDR2 YYDKDF (reference sequence). Trimming removed 5 bases at V and 2 bases at J, with 12 bases between. The CDR3 extends over 14 amino acids. The CDR3 is CATSPGTKQETQYF. Here the CDR3 DNA reads TGTGCCACCAGCCCGGGGACAAAGCAAGAGACCCAGTACTTC.